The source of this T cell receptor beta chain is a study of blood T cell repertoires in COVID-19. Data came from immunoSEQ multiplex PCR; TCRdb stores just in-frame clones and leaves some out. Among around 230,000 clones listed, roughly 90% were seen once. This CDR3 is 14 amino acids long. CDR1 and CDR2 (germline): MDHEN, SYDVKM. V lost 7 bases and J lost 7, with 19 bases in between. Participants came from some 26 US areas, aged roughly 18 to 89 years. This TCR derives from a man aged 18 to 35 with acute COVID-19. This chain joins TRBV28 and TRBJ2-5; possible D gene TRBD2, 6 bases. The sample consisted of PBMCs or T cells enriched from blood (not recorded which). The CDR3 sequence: CASTSIEGGRTQYF. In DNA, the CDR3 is TGTGCCAGCACTTCGATAGAGGGAGGTCGGACCCAGTACTTC.